Included here is one TCR beta chain sequence, with context. The sample originates from a study of blood T cell repertoires in COVID-19. Study-level background: Specimens from acute and convalescent COVID-19 originated in the United States, Italy and Spain. In each case, the material was cDNA or gDNA derived from T cells, B-cell-depleted T cells, or PBMCs.

J lost 9 bases, V lost 4 bases, and 25 bases had no gene match. The CDR3 extends over 20 amino acids. Per germline, CDR1 SGHNT and CDR2 YYREEE (reference sequence). How the authors handled the data: Reference gene primer amplification gave nucleated cell count estimates. Repertoires were generated with immunoSEQ multiplex PCR, while TCRdb's copy carries only in-frame clones and drops some. V and J calls and clone size come straight from that table; D and trimming were deduced from the DNA. The sample includes some 100,000 clones, roughly 80% of them seen just once. The clonotype was recovered from a human donor in a cohort sampled during active or convalescent COVID-19. The gene calls are TRBV5-4 and TRBJ2-1; 10 bases are a match to TRBD2. Material: peripheral blood. CDR3 bases: TGTGCCAGCAGCGCCCTAGGGGGAATAAAAGCGGGAGGGCTTGTGCCTGAGCAGTTCTTC. This translates into CASSALGGIKAGGLVPEQFF.